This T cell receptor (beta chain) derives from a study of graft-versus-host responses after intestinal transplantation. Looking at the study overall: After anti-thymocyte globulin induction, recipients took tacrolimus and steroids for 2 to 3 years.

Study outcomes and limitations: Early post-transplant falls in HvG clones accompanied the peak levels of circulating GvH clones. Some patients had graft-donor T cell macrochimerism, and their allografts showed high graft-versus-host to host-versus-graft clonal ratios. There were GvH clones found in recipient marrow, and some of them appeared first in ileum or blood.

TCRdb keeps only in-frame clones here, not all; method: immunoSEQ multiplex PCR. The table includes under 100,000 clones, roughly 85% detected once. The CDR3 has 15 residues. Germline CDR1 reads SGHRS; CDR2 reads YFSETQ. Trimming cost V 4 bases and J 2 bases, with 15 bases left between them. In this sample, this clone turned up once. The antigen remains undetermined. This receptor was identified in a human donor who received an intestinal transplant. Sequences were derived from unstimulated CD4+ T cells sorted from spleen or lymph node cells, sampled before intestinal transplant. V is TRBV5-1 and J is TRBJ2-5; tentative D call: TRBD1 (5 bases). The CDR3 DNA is TGCGCCAGCAGCCTACCACCGACAGAGCAAGAGACCCAGTACTTC. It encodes CASSLPPTEQETQYF.